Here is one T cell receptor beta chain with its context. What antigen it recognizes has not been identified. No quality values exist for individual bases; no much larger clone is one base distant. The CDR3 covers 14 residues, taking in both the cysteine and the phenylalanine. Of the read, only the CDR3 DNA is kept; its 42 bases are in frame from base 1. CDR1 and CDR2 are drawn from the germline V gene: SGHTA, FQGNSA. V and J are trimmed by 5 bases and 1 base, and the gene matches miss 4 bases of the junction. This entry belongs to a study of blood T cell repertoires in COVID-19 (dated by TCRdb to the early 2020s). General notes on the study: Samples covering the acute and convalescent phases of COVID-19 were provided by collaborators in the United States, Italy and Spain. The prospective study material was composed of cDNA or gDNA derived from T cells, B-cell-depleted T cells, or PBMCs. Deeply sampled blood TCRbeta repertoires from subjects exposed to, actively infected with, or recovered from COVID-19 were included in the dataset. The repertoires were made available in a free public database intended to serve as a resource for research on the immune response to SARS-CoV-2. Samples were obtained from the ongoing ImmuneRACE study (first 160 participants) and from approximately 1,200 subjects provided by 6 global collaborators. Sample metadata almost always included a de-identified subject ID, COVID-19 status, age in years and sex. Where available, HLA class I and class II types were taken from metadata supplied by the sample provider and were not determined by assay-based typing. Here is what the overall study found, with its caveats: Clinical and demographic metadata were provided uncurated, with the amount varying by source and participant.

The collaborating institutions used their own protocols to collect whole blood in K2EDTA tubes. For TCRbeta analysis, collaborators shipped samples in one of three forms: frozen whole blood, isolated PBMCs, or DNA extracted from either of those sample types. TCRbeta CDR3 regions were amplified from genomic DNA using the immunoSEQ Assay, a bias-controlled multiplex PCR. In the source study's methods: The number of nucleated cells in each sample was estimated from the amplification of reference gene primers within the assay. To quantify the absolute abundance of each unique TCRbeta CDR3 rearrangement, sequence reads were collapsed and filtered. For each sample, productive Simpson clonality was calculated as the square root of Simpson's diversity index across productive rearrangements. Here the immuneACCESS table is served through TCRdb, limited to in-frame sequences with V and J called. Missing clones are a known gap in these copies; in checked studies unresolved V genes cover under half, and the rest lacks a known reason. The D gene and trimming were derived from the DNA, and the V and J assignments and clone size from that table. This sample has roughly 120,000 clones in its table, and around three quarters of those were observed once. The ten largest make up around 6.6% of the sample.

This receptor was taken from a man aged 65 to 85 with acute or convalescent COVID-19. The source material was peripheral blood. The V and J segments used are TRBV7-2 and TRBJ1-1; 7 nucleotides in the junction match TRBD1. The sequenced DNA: TGTGCCAGCAGCCGGGGGACAGCGAACACTGAAGCTTTCTTT. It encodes CASSRGTANTEAFF.